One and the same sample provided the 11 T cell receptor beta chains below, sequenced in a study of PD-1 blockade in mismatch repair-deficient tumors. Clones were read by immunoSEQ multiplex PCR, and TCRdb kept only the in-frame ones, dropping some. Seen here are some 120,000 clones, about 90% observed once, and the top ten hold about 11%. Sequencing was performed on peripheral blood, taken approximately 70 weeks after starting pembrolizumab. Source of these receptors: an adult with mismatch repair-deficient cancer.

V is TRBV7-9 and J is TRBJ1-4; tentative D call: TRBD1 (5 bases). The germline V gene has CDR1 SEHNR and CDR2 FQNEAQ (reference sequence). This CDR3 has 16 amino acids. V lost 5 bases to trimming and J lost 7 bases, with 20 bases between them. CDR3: CASSPGNGQGVEKLFF. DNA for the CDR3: TGTGCCAGCAGCCCCGGTAATGGGCAGGGTGTTGAAAAACTGTTTTTT.

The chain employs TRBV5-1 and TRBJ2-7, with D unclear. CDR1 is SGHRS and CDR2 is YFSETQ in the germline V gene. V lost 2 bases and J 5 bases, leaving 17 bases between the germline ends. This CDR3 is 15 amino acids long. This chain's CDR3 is CASSLDIATWDEQYF. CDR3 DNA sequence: TGCGCCAGCAGCTTAGACATAGCTACCTGGGACGAGCAGTACTTC.

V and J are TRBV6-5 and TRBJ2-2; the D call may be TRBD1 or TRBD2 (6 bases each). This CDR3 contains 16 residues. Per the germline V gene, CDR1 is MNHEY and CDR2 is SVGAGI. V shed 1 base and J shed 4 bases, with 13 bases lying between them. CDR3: CASSYFGGRFTGELFF. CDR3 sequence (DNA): TGTGCCAGCAGTTACTTTGGGGGGCGCTTCACCGGGGAGCTGTTTTTT.

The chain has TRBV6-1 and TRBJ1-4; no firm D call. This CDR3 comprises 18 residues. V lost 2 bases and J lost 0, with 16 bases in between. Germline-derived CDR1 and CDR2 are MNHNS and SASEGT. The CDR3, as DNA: TGTGCCAGCAGTGAATTGGAAGGGCTAGATTCAACTAATGAAAAACTGTTTTTT. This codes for CASSELEGLDSTNEKLFF.

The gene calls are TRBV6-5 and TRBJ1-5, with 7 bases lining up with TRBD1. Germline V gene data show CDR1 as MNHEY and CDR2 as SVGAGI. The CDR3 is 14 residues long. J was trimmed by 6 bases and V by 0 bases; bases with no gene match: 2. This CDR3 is CASSYSGGGQPQHF. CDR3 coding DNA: TGTGCCAGCAGTTACTCAGGGGGCGGTCAGCCCCAGCATTTT.

The CDR3 region is CASSLALRDPLAKNIQYF. CDR3 in DNA: TGCGCCAGCAGCTTGGCCCTCCGGGACCCTTTAGCCAAAAACATTCAGTACTTC. The V call is TRBV5-1, the J call TRBJ2-4; the D gene could be TRBD1 or TRBD2 (5 bases each). Trimming removed 0 bases at V and 0 bases at J, with 16 bases between. The CDR3 extends over 18 amino acids. From germline, CDR1 is SGHRS and CDR2 YFSETQ.

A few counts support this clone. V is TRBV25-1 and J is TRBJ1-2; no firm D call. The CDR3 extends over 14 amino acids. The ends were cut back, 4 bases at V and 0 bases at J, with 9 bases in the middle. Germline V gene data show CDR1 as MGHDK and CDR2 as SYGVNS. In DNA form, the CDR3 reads TGTGCCAGCAGTGCATTGGGTACTAACTATGGCTACACCTTC. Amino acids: CASSALGTNYGYTF.

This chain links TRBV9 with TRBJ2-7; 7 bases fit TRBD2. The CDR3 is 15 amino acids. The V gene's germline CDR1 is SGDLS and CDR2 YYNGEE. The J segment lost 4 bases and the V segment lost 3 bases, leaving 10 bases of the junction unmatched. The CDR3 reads CASSAGGGPSYEQYF. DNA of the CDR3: TGTGCCAGCAGCGCGGGGGGAGGGCCTTCTTACGAGCAGTACTTC.

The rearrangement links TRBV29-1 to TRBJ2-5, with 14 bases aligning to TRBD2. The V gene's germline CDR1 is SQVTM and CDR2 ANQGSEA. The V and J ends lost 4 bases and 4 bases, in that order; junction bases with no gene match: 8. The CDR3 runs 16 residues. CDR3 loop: CSVARLGLAGGETQYF. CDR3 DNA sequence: TGCAGCGTTGCAAGGCTAGGACTAGCGGGAGGAGAGACCCAGTACTTC.

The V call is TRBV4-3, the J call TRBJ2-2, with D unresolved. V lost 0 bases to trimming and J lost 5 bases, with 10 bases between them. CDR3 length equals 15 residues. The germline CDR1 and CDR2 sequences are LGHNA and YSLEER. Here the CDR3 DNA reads TGCGCCAGCAGCCAAGATACATCTTTTACCGGGGAGCTGTTTTTT. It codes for CASSQDTSFTGELFF.

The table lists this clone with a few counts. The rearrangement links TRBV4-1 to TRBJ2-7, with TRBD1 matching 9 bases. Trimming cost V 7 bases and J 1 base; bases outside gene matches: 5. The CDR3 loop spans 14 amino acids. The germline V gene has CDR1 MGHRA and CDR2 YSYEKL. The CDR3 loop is CASTPGQGSYEQYF. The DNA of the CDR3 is TGCGCCAGCACACCGGGACAGGGATCCTACGAGCAGTACTTC.